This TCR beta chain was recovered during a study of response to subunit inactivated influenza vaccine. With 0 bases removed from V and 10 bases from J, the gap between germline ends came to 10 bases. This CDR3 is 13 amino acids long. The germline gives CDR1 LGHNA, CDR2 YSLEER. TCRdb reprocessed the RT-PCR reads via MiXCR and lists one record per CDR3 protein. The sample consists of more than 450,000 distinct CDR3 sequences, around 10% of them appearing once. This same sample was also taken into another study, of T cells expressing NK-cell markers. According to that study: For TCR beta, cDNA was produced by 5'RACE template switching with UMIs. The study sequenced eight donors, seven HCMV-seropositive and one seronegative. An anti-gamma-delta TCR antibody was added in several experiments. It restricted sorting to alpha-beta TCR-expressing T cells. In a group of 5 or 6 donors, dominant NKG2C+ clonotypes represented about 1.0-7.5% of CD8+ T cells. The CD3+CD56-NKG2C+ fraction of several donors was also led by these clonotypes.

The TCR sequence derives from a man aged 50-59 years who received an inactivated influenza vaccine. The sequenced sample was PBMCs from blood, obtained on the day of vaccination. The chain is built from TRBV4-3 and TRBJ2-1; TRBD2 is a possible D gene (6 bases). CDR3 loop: CASSQDWAGEQFF. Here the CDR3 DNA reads TGCGCCAGCAGCCAAGATTGGGCGGGAGAGCAGTTCTTC.